Listed below are T cell receptor beta chains from one sample, sequenced in a study. TCRdb itself ran the 5' RACE reads through MiXCR, one entry per CDR3 protein. The data contain about 23,000 distinct CDR3 sequences, less than 40% of them singletons. Sequencing was done on a sample of tumor-infiltrating naive CD4+ T cells sorted from the breast tumor. These receptors were obtained from a female donor with breast cancer. Both conserved end residues are trimmed from each CDR3.

v_call: TRBV4-2
j_call: TRBJ1-4
cdr3_aa: ASSPGQGTTNEKLF

v_call: TRBV29-1
j_call: TRBJ1-1
cdr3_aa: STSRAMNTEAF

v_call: TRBV20-1
j_call: TRBJ2-6
cdr3_aa: SAPPSSGGANVLT

v_call: TRBV20-1
j_call: TRBJ1-6
cdr3_aa: SARTDYNSPLH

v_call: TRBV29-1
j_call: TRBJ2-1
cdr3_aa: SVDNDLAAKF

v_call: TRBV20-1
j_call: TRBJ1-5
cdr3_aa: SASDKAVKYSNQPQH

v_call: TRBV6-1
j_call: TRBJ1-1
cdr3_aa: ASQTHSAGAKGPYTEAF

v_call: TRBV7-2
j_call: TRBJ1-6
cdr3_aa: ASSVTGSYNSPLH

v_call: TRBV29-1
j_call: TRBJ2-7
cdr3_aa: SARVSYEQY

v_call: TRBV19
j_call: TRBJ2-1
cdr3_aa: ASSIESRASGSNEQF

v_call: TRBV5-1
j_call: TRBJ1-6
cdr3_aa: ASSFGGWNNSPLH

v_call: TRBV12-3/TRBV12-4
j_call: TRBJ1-1
cdr3_aa: ASSQSPGVNSEAF

v_call: TRBV15
j_call: TRBJ1-1
cdr3_aa: ANSRFGANTEAF

v_call: TRBV3-1
j_call: TRBJ2-1
cdr3_aa: ASSQDVGGQGQF

v_call: TRBV10-2
j_call: TRBJ1-3
cdr3_aa: ASSESTLSGNTIY

v_call: TRBV29-1
j_call: TRBJ1-2
cdr3_aa: SVEDYGYT

v_call: TRBV4-2
j_call: TRBJ2-6
cdr3_aa: ASSQDGLSGANVLT

v_call: TRBV20-1
j_call: TRBJ1-3
cdr3_aa: SARDAGSGNTIY

v_call: TRBV6-5
j_call: TRBJ1-1
cdr3_aa: ASSRGGGTEAF

v_call: TRBV4-1
j_call: TRBJ2-3
cdr3_aa: ASSQESHSDTQY

v_call: TRBV7-6
j_call: TRBJ2-1
cdr3_aa: ASSLGQGTNEQF

v_call: TRBV12-3/TRBV12-4
j_call: TRBJ2-7
cdr3_aa: ASSLGLSPYEQY

v_call: TRBV20-1
j_call: TRBJ1-1
cdr3_aa: SARLFRVTNTEAF

v_call: TRBV21-1
j_call: TRBJ1-5
cdr3_aa: ASSSRRDRGQPQH

v_call: TRBV6-5
j_call: TRBJ1-1
cdr3_aa: ASSRGRMMNTEAF

v_call: TRBV24-1
j_call: TRBJ2-3
cdr3_aa: ATSEPGVDTQY